The rows below give T cell receptor beta chains drawn from one sample of a study of CD8 T cells in ankylosing spondylitis. TCRdb re-derived calls from the 5' RACE reads in MiXCR, one entry per CDR3 protein. The sample lists approximately 540,000 distinct CDR3 sequences, roughly 12% occurring once. The sample was blood, either unsorted or a sorted T cell fraction (not recorded which). The receptors stem from a male donor with ankylosing spondylitis. CDR3s leave out the opening cysteine and the closing phenylalanine or tryptophan.

v_call | cdr3_aa
TRBV5-1 | ASRDSGTQNNEQF
TRBV2 | ASTISLAGAYNEQF
TRBV20-1 | SARAADRDGITEAF
TRBV5-5 | ASSSLGLSSYNEQF
TRBV15 | ATSRDRGDGYT
TRBV9 | ASTLAGEQETQY
TRBV12-3/TRBV12-4 | ASSLGQGIYGYT
TRBV10-3 | AISDPTSGSGETQY
TRBV24-1 | ATSDSFGGGIYNEQF
TRBV7-9 | ASSADFGRGTDTQY